This is a list of T cell receptor beta chains from one sample in a study of early T cells in non-severe SARS-CoV-2 infection. TCRdb analysed the 5' RACE reads with MiXCR anew, one entry per CDR3 protein. This sample has more than 55,000 distinct CDR3 sequences, with around 13% found just once. The specimen sequenced was whole blood. Every receptor here comes from an adult who was a healthcare worker with PCR-confirmed SARS-CoV-2 infection or an uninfected control (not recorded which). CDR3s include the opening cysteine and the closing phenylalanine or tryptophan. The order of the fields is V gene, J gene, clone size, D gene, CDR3 DNA, CDR3 protein. A D gene is named only where the DNA matches it firmly. Clone size is given for some rows only: seen once, a few or many times, or a class if the clone is expanded.

v_gene: TRBV30
j_gene: TRBJ2-7
abundance: few
d_gene: .
CDR3nt: TGTGCCTGGGTGGGTAACGGGGGCTACGAGCAGTACTTC
CDR3aa: CAWVGNGGYEQYF

v_gene: TRBV6-5
j_gene: TRBJ1-5
abundance: few
d_gene: .
CDR3nt: TGTGCCAGCAGTTACAGCCACCCGGGGCAGCCCCAGCATTTT
CDR3aa: CASSYSHPGQPQHF

v_gene: TRBV7-8
j_gene: TRBJ2-3
abundance: many
d_gene: .
CDR3nt: TGTGCCAGCAGCTCCCCGGGGGATACGCAGTATTTT
CDR3aa: CASSSPGDTQYF

v_gene: TRBV12-3/TRBV12-4
j_gene: TRBJ2-7
abundance: many
d_gene: TRBD1
CDR3nt: TGTGCCAGCAGTGGGACAGGGGTGGGCGAGCAGTACTTC
CDR3aa: CASSGTGVGEQYF

v_gene: TRBV20-1
j_gene: TRBJ2-7
abundance: many
d_gene: TRBD1
CDR3nt: TGCAGTGCTAGAGACCCGGGACAGACGCCTTACGAGCAGTACTTC
CDR3aa: CSARDPGQTPYEQYF

v_gene: TRBV7-2
j_gene: TRBJ2-7
abundance: few
d_gene: .
CDR3nt: TGTGCCAGCAGCTTAGGCGGGACTTCCTACGAGCAGTACTTC
CDR3aa: CASSLGGTSYEQYF

v_gene: TRBV20-1
j_gene: TRBJ1-2
abundance: few
d_gene: TRBD1
CDR3nt: TGCAGTGCTAGAGATCCTGGGACAGGGAAAGGGGGCTACACCTTC
CDR3aa: CSARDPGTGKGGYTF

v_gene: TRBV18
j_gene: TRBJ1-1
abundance: .
d_gene: .
CDR3nt: TGTGCCAGCTCACCAGATTCTTTCCGGGGGTTGAACACTGAAGCTTTCTTT
CDR3aa: CASSPDSFRGLNTEAFF

v_gene: TRBV7-9
j_gene: TRBJ2-7
abundance: .
d_gene: .
CDR3nt: TGTGCCAGCCTGCCCCTAGGGGATGGGGACGAGCAGTACTTC
CDR3aa: CASLPLGDGDEQYF

v_gene: TRBV19
j_gene: TRBJ2-3
abundance: .
d_gene: .
CDR3nt: TGTGCCAGTAGTATACTGCCCGGAGATACGCAGTATTTT
CDR3aa: CASSILPGDTQYF

v_gene: TRBV2
j_gene: TRBJ2-7
abundance: few
d_gene: TRBD1
CDR3nt: TGTGCCAGCAGTGAAAGACAGGGCGGCTACGAGCAGTACTTC
CDR3aa: CASSERQGGYEQYF

v_gene: TRBV6-6
j_gene: TRBJ1-5
abundance: many
d_gene: .
CDR3nt: TGTGCCAGCAGGACCACAGGGTTTCTCAATCAGCCCCAGCATTTT
CDR3aa: CASRTTGFLNQPQHF

v_gene: TRBV12-3/TRBV12-4
j_gene: TRBJ1-5
abundance: few
d_gene: .
CDR3nt: TGTGCCAGCAGTCTCCAACAGCCCCAGCATTTT
CDR3aa: CASSLQQPQHF

v_gene: TRBV6-2/TRBV6-3
j_gene: TRBJ2-1
abundance: .
d_gene: .
CDR3nt: TGTGCCAGCAGTGACCGACGGAAGTTCTTC
CDR3aa: CASSDRRKFF

v_gene: TRBV7-2
j_gene: TRBJ2-1
abundance: .
d_gene: .
CDR3nt: TGTGCCAGCAGCTTTAAGCCGGGGTCCTACAATGAGCAGTTCTTC
CDR3aa: CASSFKPGSYNEQFF

v_gene: TRBV7-9
j_gene: TRBJ2-2
abundance: many
d_gene: .
CDR3nt: TGTGCCAGCAGCTTCGGCGGGCCGAACACCGGGGAGCTGTTTTTT
CDR3aa: CASSFGGPNTGELFF

v_gene: TRBV7-6
j_gene: TRBJ1-5
abundance: many
d_gene: .
CDR3nt: TGTGCCAGCAGCTTAGGGCCAGGGGCCAAACCCCAGCATTTT
CDR3aa: CASSLGPGAKPQHF

v_gene: TRBV30
j_gene: TRBJ2-1
abundance: many
d_gene: .
CDR3nt: TGTGCCTGGAGTCCGGACAATGACAATGAGCAGTTCTTC
CDR3aa: CAWSPDNDNEQFF

v_gene: TRBV5-1
j_gene: TRBJ2-3
abundance: .
d_gene: .
CDR3nt: TGCGCCAGCAGCTTGGCCCCGGGCCCCACAGATACGCAGTATTTT
CDR3aa: CASSLAPGPTDTQYF

v_gene: TRBV7-2
j_gene: TRBJ1-6
abundance: many
d_gene: .
CDR3nt: TGTGCCAGCAGCTTAACTCCGTATAATTCACCCCTCCACTTT
CDR3aa: CASSLTPYNSPLHF

v_gene: TRBV6-6
j_gene: TRBJ2-7
abundance: .
d_gene: .
CDR3nt: TGTGCCAGCAGTTATCCGGGGGCCTCCTACGAGCAGTACTTC
CDR3aa: CASSYPGASYEQYF

v_gene: TRBV2
j_gene: TRBJ1-1
abundance: many
d_gene: TRBD1
CDR3nt: TGTGCCGGACAGGGGATGAACACTGAAGCTTTCTTT
CDR3aa: CAGQGMNTEAFF

v_gene: TRBV9
j_gene: TRBJ1-1
abundance: few
d_gene: .
CDR3nt: TGTGCCAGCAGCGTAGTCGATTTAGGGACTGAAGCTTTCTTT
CDR3aa: CASSVVDLGTEAFF

v_gene: TRBV20-1
j_gene: TRBJ2-3
abundance: .
d_gene: .
CDR3nt: TGCAGTGCTCCCGGGGACCTCGTGGGCACAGATACGCAGTATTTT
CDR3aa: CSAPGDLVGTDTQYF

v_gene: TRBV18
j_gene: TRBJ2-3
abundance: few
d_gene: TRBD2
CDR3nt: TGTGCCAGCTCACCAGCGGGGGGGCGTCAAGATACGCAGTATTTT
CDR3aa: CASSPAGGRQDTQYF

v_gene: TRBV7-2
j_gene: TRBJ1-4
abundance: many
d_gene: .
CDR3nt: TGTGCCAGCAGCCGGGACGGTTATGCAACTAATGAAAAACTGTTTTTT
CDR3aa: CASSRDGYATNEKLFF

v_gene: TRBV29-1
j_gene: TRBJ2-5
abundance: .
d_gene: .
CDR3nt: TGCAGCGTTGAAATCGGGGGGCGGGAGACCCAGTACTTC
CDR3aa: CSVEIGGRETQYF

v_gene: TRBV9
j_gene: TRBJ2-3
abundance: many
d_gene: TRBD2
CDR3nt: TGTGCCAGCAGTGATGTCGGGGGGGCCCATACGCAGTATTTT
CDR3aa: CASSDVGGAHTQYF

v_gene: TRBV18
j_gene: TRBJ1-1
abundance: few
d_gene: TRBD1
CDR3nt: TGTGCCAGCTCAAAGTGGACAGGAATGAACACTGAAGCTTTCTTT
CDR3aa: CASSKWTGMNTEAFF

v_gene: TRBV6-6
j_gene: TRBJ2-5
abundance: many
d_gene: .
CDR3nt: TGTGCCAGCAGTCGCGACACGGAAGAGACCCAGTACTTC
CDR3aa: CASSRDTEETQYF

v_gene: TRBV12-3/TRBV12-4
j_gene: TRBJ2-1
abundance: many
d_gene: .
CDR3nt: TGTGCCAGCAGTTTATCAAGGGGATCATTTAGCTCCTACAATGAGCAGTTCTTC
CDR3aa: CASSLSRGSFSSYNEQFF